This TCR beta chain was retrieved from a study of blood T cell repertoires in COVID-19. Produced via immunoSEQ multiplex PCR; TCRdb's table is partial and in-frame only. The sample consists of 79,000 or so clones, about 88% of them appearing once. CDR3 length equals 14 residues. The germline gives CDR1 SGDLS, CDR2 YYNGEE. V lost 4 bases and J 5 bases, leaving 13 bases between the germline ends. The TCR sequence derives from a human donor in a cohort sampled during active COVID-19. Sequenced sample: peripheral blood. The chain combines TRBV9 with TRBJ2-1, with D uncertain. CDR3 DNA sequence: TGTGCCAGCAGCATCTTGGGCGATCACAATGAGCAGTTCTTC. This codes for CASSILGDHNEQFF.